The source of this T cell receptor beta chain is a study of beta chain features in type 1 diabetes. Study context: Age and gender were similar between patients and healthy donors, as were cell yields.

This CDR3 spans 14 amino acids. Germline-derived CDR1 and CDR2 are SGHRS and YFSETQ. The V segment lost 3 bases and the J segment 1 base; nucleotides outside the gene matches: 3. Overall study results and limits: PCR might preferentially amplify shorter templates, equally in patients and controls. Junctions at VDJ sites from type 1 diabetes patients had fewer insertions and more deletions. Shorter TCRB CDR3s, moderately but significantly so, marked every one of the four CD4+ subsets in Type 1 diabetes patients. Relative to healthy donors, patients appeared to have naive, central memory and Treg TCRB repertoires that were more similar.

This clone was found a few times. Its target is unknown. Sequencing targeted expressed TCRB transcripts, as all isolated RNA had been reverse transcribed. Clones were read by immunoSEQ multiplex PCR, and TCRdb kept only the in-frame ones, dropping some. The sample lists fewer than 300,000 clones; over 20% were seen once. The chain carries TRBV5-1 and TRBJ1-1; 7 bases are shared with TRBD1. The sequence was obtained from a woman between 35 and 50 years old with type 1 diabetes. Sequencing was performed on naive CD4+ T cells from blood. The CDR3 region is CASSSGTANTEAFF. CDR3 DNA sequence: TGCGCCAGCAGCTCCGGGACAGCGAACACTGAAGCTTTCTTT.